The rows below give T cell receptor beta chains drawn from one sample of a study of T cell responses to AZD1222 COVID-19 vaccine. Repertoires were generated with immunoSEQ multiplex PCR, while TCRdb's copy carries only in-frame clones and drops some. The data contain some 98,000 clones, about 88% of them singletons. Source: peripheral blood, taken on day 0 of AZD1222 vaccination. These receptors came from an adult in good health. Both conserved end residues are part of each CDR3. D genes are given only for firm matches. Clone sizes are given selectively: once, few, many, or a class where the clone is expanded.

size	V	D	J	DNA	CDR3
.	TRBV3-1/TRBV3-2	TRBD2	TRBJ2-5	TGTGCCAGCAGCCAAGATTTCCGGGCTAGCGGGGGACTTCGAGAGACCCAGTACTTC	CASSQDFRASGGLRETQYF
.	TRBV21-1	.	TRBJ2-4	TGTGCCAGCAGCAATTGGGCCAGGAGGACCAAAAACATTCAGTACTTC	CASSNWARRTKNIQYF
.	TRBV19	TRBD1	TRBJ1-6	TGTGCCAGTAGTATGAGTGGGCCCCTAGGCCCGGGACAGGGTCCTTCTTCACCCCTCCACTTT	CASSMSGPLGPGQGPSSPLHF
.	TRBV2	TRBD2	TRBJ2-3	TGTGCCACCACGACTAGCGGGGGAGTCACAGATACGCAGTATTTT	CATTTSGGVTDTQYF
.	TRBV6-5	TRBD1	TRBJ2-1	TGTGCCAGCAGTTTCCGGGACAGGGTCCATGAGCAGTTCTTC	CASSFRDRVHEQFF
.	TRBV7-2	.	TRBJ2-6	TGTGCCAGCAGCTTAGGCCACTCTGGGGCCAACGTCCTGACTTTC	CASSLGHSGANVLTF
.	TRBV5-6	TRBD2	TRBJ2-1	TGTGCCAGCAGCTTGACAGCTAGCGGGGGTTACTCCTACAATGAGCAGTTCTTC	CASSLTASGGYSYNEQFF
.	TRBV29-1	.	TRBJ1-4	TGCAGCGTTGAAGATTCACCCGGGGGAGGGCGGGCAAAACTGTTTTTT	CSVEDSPGGGRAKLFF
.	TRBV29-1	TRBD1	TRBJ2-1	TGCAGCGGGGGACAGGGCGTCTACAATGAGCAGTTCTTC	CSGGQGVYNEQFF
.	TRBV5-6	TRBD1	TRBJ1-2	TGTGCCAGCAGCCCGGACAGGGAGGGGTATGGCTACACCTTC	CASSPDREGYGYTF
.	TRBV9	.	TRBJ2-7	TGTGCCAGCAGCGTAGTTTCAGGGACCGGCGAGCAGTACTTC	CASSVVSGTGEQYF
.	TRBV6-5	.	TRBJ2-7	TGTGCCAGCAGCCAGGGGGGATACGAGCAGTACTTC	CASSQGGYEQYF
.	TRBV7-2	TRBD1	TRBJ1-2	TGTGCCAGCAGCTTAGTGGGACAGGGGGGTGGCTACACCTTC	CASSLVGQGGGYTF
.	TRBV3-1/TRBV3-2	TRBD1	TRBJ2-7	TGTGCCCGCTCCGGACAGGCCGAGGGTTCCTACGAGCAGTACTTC	CARSGQAEGSYEQYF
.	TRBV6-5	.	TRBJ2-3	TGTGCCAGCAGTTCTGAGGGAGATACGCAGTATTTT	CASSSEGDTQYF
.	TRBV2	.	TRBJ1-3	TGTGCCAGCAGCGGCTTACTGGGAAACACCATATATTTT	CASSGLLGNTIYF
.	TRBV15	.	TRBJ1-2	TGTGCCACCAGCAGAGATAACGAGGGGTCGGAGGGCTACACCTTC	CATSRDNEGSEGYTF
.	TRBV7-9	TRBD2	TRBJ2-7	TGTGCCAGCGGGGGGGGAGGTGGCTCCTACGAGCAGTACTTC	CASGGGGGSYEQYF
.	TRBV6-5	TRBD1	TRBJ1-3	TGTGCCAGCAGCTCCGACAGGGGGCCTGGAAACACCATATATTTT	CASSSDRGPGNTIYF
.	TRBV19	.	TRBJ1-1	TGTGCCAGTAGTATTTCGGGTAATGGGGCTTTCTTT	CASSISGNGAFF
.	TRBV3-1/TRBV3-2	TRBD1	TRBJ2-1	TGTGCCAGCAGCCAACGGACAGGGTCCTACAATGAGCAGTTCTTC	CASSQRTGSYNEQFF
.	TRBV11-3	.	TRBJ2-3	TGTGCCAGCAGCTTATTGGGCGCTGTCACAGATACGCAGTATTTT	CASSLLGAVTDTQYF
.	TRBV5-1	.	TRBJ2-7	TGCGCCAGCAGCTCGAAGGGAAGGGACACTTACTACGAGCAGTACTTC	CASSSKGRDTYYEQYF
.	TRBV6-5	.	TRBJ2-3	TGTGCCAGCAGTCCGACTACTAGCACAGATACGCAGTATTTT	CASSPTTSTDTQYF
.	TRBV24-1	TRBD2	TRBJ2-5	TGTGCCACCCAGCGGGGGGGCGGGGAGACCCAGTACTTC	CATQRGGGETQYF
.	TRBV5-1	TRBD2	TRBJ2-1	TGCGCCAGCAGCGATTCTAGCGGGGGGGCTAGTGAGCAGTTCTTC	CASSDSSGGASEQFF
.	TRBV11-2	.	TRBJ2-7	TGTGCCAGCAACGAGGCGGGACAGAGTTTCTACGAGCAGTACTTC	CASNEAGQSFYEQYF
.	TRBV7-2	.	TRBJ1-2	TGTGCCAGCAGCTTTGTTGGCAGGGAAGGCGGCTACACCTTC	CASSFVGREGGYTF
.	TRBV30	TRBD1	TRBJ1-5	TGTGCCTGGAGTCAAGACAGGGGGACCCAGCCCCAGCATTTT	CAWSQDRGTQPQHF
.	TRBV3-1/TRBV3-2	TRBD2	TRBJ2-1	TGTGCCAGCAGCCAACTAGCGGGGACGTTCTTC	CASSQLAGTFF
.	TRBV5-1	TRBD2	TRBJ2-3	TGCGCCAGCAGCGTCCATGGTCTAGCGGGGGGCCCTAGCACAGATACGCAGTATTTT	CASSVHGLAGGPSTDTQYF
.	TRBV7-9	TRBD1	TRBJ2-7	TGTGCCAGCAGGGGTCCGGGACAGGTGGGCCACGAGCAGTACTTC	CASRGPGQVGHEQYF
.	TRBV29-1	.	TRBJ1-1	TGCAGCGTGACGACTTCGTCTGAAGCTTTCTTT	CSVTTSSEAFF
once	TRBV5-1	TRBD2	TRBJ2-3	TGCGCCAGCAGCTTGGAGCGGGGGAGCACAGATACGCAGTATTTT	CASSLERGSTDTQYF
once	TRBV28	.	TRBJ2-7	TGTGCCAGCAGCGCTCAGATATCCTACGAGCAGTACTTC	CASSAQISYEQYF
.	TRBV11-3	TRBD1	TRBJ1-5	TGTGCCAGCAGCTCCGACAGGGCCAATCAGCCCCAGCATTTT	CASSSDRANQPQHF
.	TRBV28	.	TRBJ2-7	TGTGCCAGCAGCGCAGGCTCCTACGAGCAGTACTTC	CASSAGSYEQYF
.	TRBV30	.	TRBJ2-1	TGTGCCTGGAGCCGGCTCAGAGACAATGAGCAGTTCTTC	CAWSRLRDNEQFF
once	TRBV3-1/TRBV3-2	TRBD2	TRBJ2-7	TGTGCCAGCAGCCCAGGAAGCGGGGGGATAGACTACGAGCAGTACTTC	CASSPGSGGIDYEQYF
.	TRBV5-4	.	TRBJ2-7	TGTGCCAGCCATGATAAGACAGGTCCCTACGAGCAGTACTTC	CASHDKTGPYEQYF